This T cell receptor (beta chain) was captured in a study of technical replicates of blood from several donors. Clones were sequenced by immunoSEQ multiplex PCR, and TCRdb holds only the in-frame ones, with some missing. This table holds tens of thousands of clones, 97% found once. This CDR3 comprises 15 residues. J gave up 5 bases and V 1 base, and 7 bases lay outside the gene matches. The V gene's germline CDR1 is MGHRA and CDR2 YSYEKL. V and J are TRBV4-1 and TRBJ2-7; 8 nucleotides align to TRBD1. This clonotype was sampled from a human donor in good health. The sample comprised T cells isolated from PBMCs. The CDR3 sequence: CASSQVQQGVDEQYF. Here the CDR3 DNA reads TGCGCCAGCAGCCAAGTACAACAGGGGGTCGACGAGCAGTACTTC.